Listed here are 17 T cell receptor beta chains from one sample, sequenced in a study of T cells in Graves' hyperthyroidism and ophthalmopathy (dated 2019 in TCRdb). The method behind the library was multiplex PCR. Reads for this sample came from an Illumina HiSeq 2000. TCR beta CDR3 regions were amplified from RNA transcripts. A first-round RT-PCR of the TCR CDR3 used the HTBI primer set with the Qiagen OneStep RT-PCR kit. The raw public data were reprocessed by TCRdb itself: fastp quality trimming at Q25, MiXCR clonotype calling, in-frame beta chains only. Entries that share a CDR3 protein sequence are merged under the most common genes and DNA. This sample lists 600,000 to 850,000 distinct CDR3 sequences; around a sixth were detected once. Roughly 17% of the sample rests with the top ten. The sample consisted of blood. The receptors here all came from a woman aged 50 to 60 with Graves' hyperthyroidism that later progressed to Graves' ophthalmopathy.

This clonotype has ten or more counts. This chain uses TRBV7-9 with TRBJ1-1, with D hard to call. The V end was cut by 3 bases, the J end by 3 bases, with 8 bases between. From germline, CDR1 is SEHNR and CDR2 FQNEAQ (reference sequence). There are 13 residues in the CDR3. In DNA, the CDR3 is TGTGCCAGCAGCTTGGCCGGATACACTGAAGCTTTCTTT. Its translation is CASSLAGYTEAFF. Combining the CDR3 with reference TRBV7-9 and TRBJ1-1 gives the whole variable domain DTGVSQNPRHKITKRGQNVTFRCDPISEHNRLYWYRQTLGQGPEFLTYFQNEAQLEKSRLLSDRFSAERPKGSFSTLEIQRTEQGDSAMYLCASSLAGYTEAFFGQGTRLTVV.

V is TRBV7-9 and J is TRBJ1-4; perhaps TRBD1 as D (5 bases). V was shortened by 3 bases and J by 0 bases, with 11 bases between the two germline ends. The CDR3 spans 16 residues. Germline lookup yields CDR1 SEHNR and CDR2 FQNEAQ (reference sequence). CDR3 region: CASSFFRDTTNEKLFF. CDR3 sequence (DNA): TGTGCCAGCAGCTTCTTCAGGGATACAACTAATGAAAAACTGTTTTTT.

This clonotype has more than one count but fewer than ten. The rearrangement uses TRBV20-1 and TRBJ2-1; no reliable D call. Germline assignment: CDR1 DFQATT and CDR2 SNEGSKA (reference sequence). The CDR3 spans 16 residues. V was cut by 0 bases and J by 3 bases, with 15 bases left in between. CDR3 in DNA: TGCAGTGCTAGAGACTCAGCCTACGACCGCTACAATGAGCAGTTCTTC. Protein sequence: CSARDSAYDRYNEQFF.

CDR3 loop: CATSILNSPLHF. Written as DNA, the CDR3 is TGTGCCACCAGCATCCTAAATTCACCCCTCCACTTT. The chain carries TRBV15 and TRBJ1-6; D gene ambiguous. CDR3 size: 12 residues. The V end lost 4 bases, the J end lost 7 bases, and 5 bases lay between the germline ends. Germline CDR1 is LNHNV and CDR2 is YYDKDF (reference sequence).

This chain connects TRBV7-9 to TRBJ1-2, with D perhaps TRBD1 (5 bases). The ends were cut back, 4 bases at V and 2 bases at J, with 20 bases in the middle. Germline CDR1 reads SEHNR; CDR2 reads FQNEAQ (reference sequence). The CDR3 totals 17 residues. CDR3: CASSSGTGRRENYGYTF. The CDR3 coding sequence is TGTGCCAGCAGCTCCGGTACGGGACGAAGGGAGAACTATGGCTACACCTTC.

This clonotype occurred many times. The gene calls are TRBV18 and TRBJ2-1, with TRBD2 matching 8 bases. CDR3 length equals 14 residues. Germline trimming cut 0 bases from V and 9 bases from J; bases unmatched to any gene: 4. The germline V gene has CDR1 KGHSH and CDR2 LQKENI. The CDR3 region is CASSPPSGGLEQFF. In nucleotides, the CDR3 is TGTGCCAGCTCACCACCTTCGGGGGGGCTTGAGCAGTTCTTC.

This clonotype was detected many times. The rearrangement joins TRBV7-3 to TRBJ2-3; 9 bases map to TRBD1. The CDR3 spans 15 residues. Germline CDR1 is SGHTA and CDR2 is FQGTGA. The V and J ends lost 2 bases and 4 bases, in that order; junction bases with no gene match: 4. The CDR3, as DNA: TGTGCCAGCAGCTTACTTAGGACAGGGGCAGATACGCAGTATTTT. This sequence encodes CASSLLRTGADTQYF.

A few counts support this clonotype. The chain employs TRBV9 and TRBJ1-2; 8 bases map to TRBD1. The CDR3 extends over 14 amino acids. V shed 4 bases, J shed 5 bases, and the junction held 7 bases outside the gene matches. CDR1 and CDR2 (germline): SGDLS, YYNGEE. The CDR3 reads CASSPGQGKYGYTF. The CDR3 nucleotides read TGTGCCAGCAGCCCCGGACAGGGAAAATATGGCTACACCTTC.

This clonotype occurred many times. This chain connects TRBV11-1 to TRBJ1-1; D is undetermined. V was pared by 0 bases and J by 0 bases, with 11 bases between. Germline CDR1 reads SGHAT; CDR2 reads FQDESV (reference sequence). This CDR3 contains 16 residues. The CDR3 nucleotides read TGTGCCAGCAGCTTAGCGGCTAATCTGGTGAACACTGAAGCTTTCTTT. Residues: CASSLAANLVNTEAFF. The whole variable domain, filled in from reference TRBV11-1 and TRBJ1-1, reads EAEVAQSPRYKITEKSQAVAFWCDPISGHATLYWYRQILGQGPELLVQFQDESVVDDSQLPKDRFSAERLKGVDSTLKIQPAELGDSAMYLCASSLAANLVNTEAFFGQGTRLTVV.

As for this clonotype: This clone may be a read error of a much larger clone one base away. This chain connects TRBV2 to TRBJ1-2; 10 nucleotides line up with TRBD1. The CDR3 sequence is 14 residues long. CDR1 and CDR2 from the germline V gene are SNHLY and FYNNEI. J lost 3 bases, V lost 11 bases, and 9 bases had no gene match. DNA of the CDR3: TGTGCCGGCAAGGGACAGGGGAGGGACTATGGCTACACCTTC. Its protein is CAGKGQGRDYGYTF.

The gene calls are TRBV27 and TRBJ2-7, with D unresolved. CDR1 is MNHEY and CDR2 is SMNVEV in the germline V gene (reference sequence). The V end was cut by 2 bases, the J end by 1 base, with 21 bases between. The CDR3 runs 18 residues. The chain's CDR3 is CASSLSPGQRAISYEQYF. Written as DNA, the CDR3 is TGTGCCAGCAGTTTAAGCCCCGGGCAGAGAGCCATTTCCTACGAGCAGTACTTC.

This clonotype was counted ten times or more. This sequence joins TRBV27 and TRBJ2-7, with D tentatively TRBD1 (5 bases). The CDR3 runs 15 residues. CDR1 and CDR2 (germline): MNHEY, SMNVEV (reference sequence). Trimming shortened V by 0 bases and J by 5 bases, and 14 bases separated the two germline ends. The CDR3 DNA sequence: TGTGCCAGCAGTTTATCACCAGGGCTTTGGGACGAGCAGTACTTC. This gives the protein CASSLSPGLWDEQYF.

V and J are TRBV6-5 and TRBJ1-6; unclear D gene. This CDR3 has 17 amino acids. Germline V gene sequence: CDR1 MNHEY, CDR2 SVGAGI. V was cut by 0 bases and J by 0 bases, with 9 bases left in between. CDR3 coding DNA: TGTGCCAGCAGTTACTCGAGCCACAACTCCTATAATTCACCCCTCCACTTT. Amino acid sequence: CASSYSSHNSYNSPLHF.

The chain recombines TRBV5-5 with TRBJ1-2, with D unclear. V lost 5 bases to trimming and J lost 4 bases, with 15 bases between them. Germline assignment: CDR1 SGHKS and CDR2 YYEKEE (reference sequence). The CDR3 loop spans 14 amino acids. DNA for the CDR3: TGTGCCAGCAGACAGAGGGTGGGAGTCTATGGCTACACCTTC. Translated: CASRQRVGVYGYTF.

This clonotype was recorded many times. The chain is built from TRBV5-1 and TRBJ2-3; D gene uncertain. Germline lookup yields CDR1 SGHRS and CDR2 YFSETQ. The CDR3 spans 17 residues. The ends were cut back, 0 bases at V and 1 base at J, with 15 bases in the middle. This CDR3 is CASSLEGRHLGTDTQYF. CDR3 DNA: TGCGCCAGCAGCTTGGAAGGCAGGCACCTCGGCACAGATACGCAGTATTTT.

The chain uses TRBV20-1 and TRBJ1-4; 7 bases are a match to TRBD1. V lost 1 base, J lost 7 bases, and 3 bases stayed unmatched. Germline assignment: CDR1 DFQATT and CDR2 SNEGSKA (reference sequence). The CDR3 has 13 residues. The CDR3 DNA reads TGCAGTGCTAGAGGACAGGGAGGTGAAAAACTGTTTTTT. This encodes CSARGQGGEKLFF.

The V call is TRBV7-3, the J call TRBJ2-1, with 7 positions matching TRBD2. This CDR3 comprises 12 residues. CDR1 SGHTA and CDR2 FQGTGA come from the germline V gene. J lost 10 bases, V lost 5 bases, and 5 bases had no gene match. The CDR3 reads CASSAGTTEQFF. The CDR3 nucleotides are TGTGCCAGCAGCGCTGGGACTACCGAGCAGTTCTTC.